One sample yielded the 26 T cell receptor beta chains listed below, sequenced in a study of T cell responses to AZD1222 COVID-19 vaccine. TCRdb keeps only in-frame clones here, not all; method: immunoSEQ multiplex PCR. The sample has tens of thousands of clones, around 89% seen once. The sequenced sample was peripheral blood, obtained on day 0 of AZD1222 vaccination. The receptors derive from an adult in good health.

The chain is built from TRBV20-1 and TRBJ2-7; D is perhaps TRBD1 (5 bases). Germline CDR1 reads DFQATT; CDR2 reads SNEGSKA (reference sequence). The CDR3 is 11 residues long. Trimming shortened V by 5 bases and J by 0 bases, and 5 bases separated the two germline ends. DNA for the CDR3: TGCAGTGCTCAGGGCTCCTACGAGCAGTACTTC. Amino acids: CSAQGSYEQYF.

This clone turned up a few times. This chain links TRBV28 with TRBJ2-3, with 14 bases identical to TRBD2. CDR3 length: 22 amino acids. Germline V lookup: CDR1 MDHEN, CDR2 SYDVKM. J lost 0 bases, V lost 2 bases, and 16 bases had no gene match. CDR3 amino acids: CASSLVPGLAGGWTSSTDTQYF. CDR3 bases: TGTGCCAGCAGTTTAGTCCCCGGACTAGCGGGAGGTTGGACCTCGAGCACAGATACGCAGTATTTT.

The rearrangement joins TRBV5-1 to TRBJ2-7; the match to TRBD1 covers 8 bases. This CDR3 region has 15 residues. V shed 3 bases and J 2 bases; nucleotides not matched to a gene: 7. The V gene's germline CDR1 is SGHRS and CDR2 YFSETQ. CDR3 in DNA: TGCGCCAGCAGCTCCGGACAGGGTTTTACCTACGAGCAGTACTTC. Translated, it gives CASSSGQGFTYEQYF.

The rearrangement joins TRBV27 to TRBJ1-1; 10 nucleotides match TRBD1. The germline V gene encodes CDR1 MNHEY and CDR2 SMNVEV (reference sequence). Losses at the gene ends were 2 bases for V and 6 bases for J; bases not matched to a gene: 3. The CDR3 totals 14 residues. CDR3 nucleotide sequence: TGTGCCAGCAGTTTAGACAGGGGGCACTCTGAAGCTTTCTTT. Protein: CASSLDRGHSEAFF.

V gene TRBV6-2 or TRBV6-3 combines with J gene TRBJ2-1; D remains ambiguous. The CDR3 sequence is 13 residues long. V was trimmed by 0 bases and J by 10 bases, leaving 10 bases between them. CDR1 and CDR2 from the germline V gene are MNHEY and SVGEGT. The CDR3 nucleotides are TGTGCCAGCAGTTACTCTGCCTGGCGCGAGCAGTTCTTC. Protein: CASSYSAWREQFF.

The chain employs TRBV29-1 and TRBJ1-1; a weak D match, TRBD1 (6 bases). The ends were cut back, 4 bases at V and 5 bases at J, with 17 bases in the middle. The CDR3 extends over 14 amino acids. The germline V gene has CDR1 SQVTM and CDR2 ANQGSEA. The CDR3 nucleotides read TGCAGCGTTGCGCTTTCAGGGGATGGGACTGAAGCTTTCTTT. Translating gives CSVALSGDGTEAFF.

This chain links TRBV11-2 with TRBJ2-5; 9 bases are shared with TRBD2. CDR1 and CDR2 (germline): SGHAT, FQNNGV. The CDR3 is 14 residues long. The V segment lost 4 bases and the J segment 4 bases; nucleotides outside the gene matches: 4. CDR3: CASSSGTSTETQYF. The DNA of the CDR3 is TGTGCCAGCAGCTCCGGGACTAGCACAGAGACCCAGTACTTC.

This clone occurred once. The chain couples TRBV24-1 to TRBJ2-3, with D possibly matching TRBD2 (6 bases). This CDR3 spans 16 amino acids. Germline CDR1 KGHDR, CDR2 SFDVKD. V was clipped by 4 bases and J by 0 bases, with 13 bases between them. In DNA form, the CDR3 reads TGTGCCACCAGTGACCCCCTAGCGTCTAGCACAGATACGCAGTATTTT. Translating gives CATSDPLASSTDTQYF.

The chain links TRBV28 to TRBJ1-1; D not resolved. Deletions cut 2 bases from V and 1 base from J, with 8 bases between. CDR1 and CDR2 (germline): MDHEN, SYDVKM. There are 14 residues in the CDR3. The DNA for the CDR3 is TGTGCCAGCAGTTTAGTCGCCGGGAACACTGAAGCTTTCTTT. This gives the protein CASSLVAGNTEAFF.

The chain joins TRBV9 to TRBJ2-5; 8 nucleotides agree with TRBD1. The CDR3 is made up of 14 amino acids. After removal of 3 bases from V and 5 bases from J, the junction contained 6 bases not matched to a gene. Germline V gene sequence: CDR1 SGDLS, CDR2 YYNGEE. The CDR3 bases are TGTGCCAGCAGCGACCGACAGGGGAAGGAGACCCAGTACTTC. Its translation is CASSDRQGKETQYF.

This clone came up once. The CDR3 here is CASSAGQGLTDTQYF. The DNA of the CDR3 is TGTGCCAGCAGTGCAGGACAGGGCCTCACAGATACGCAGTATTTT. J is TRBJ2-3 and V is TRBV28; TRBD1 agrees at 8 bases. Germline loops: CDR1 MDHEN, CDR2 SYDVKM. J gave up 2 bases and V 5 bases, and 6 bases lay outside the gene matches. CDR3 length equals 15 residues.

This clone was seen more than once but under ten times. The V and J genes are TRBV28 and TRBJ2-2; 10 nucleotides agree with TRBD2. Germline V gene sequence: CDR1 MDHEN, CDR2 SYDVKM. V shed 8 bases, J shed 3 bases, and the junction held 6 bases outside the gene matches. The length of the CDR3 is 15 residues. This chain's CDR3 is CASSSGRAHTGELFF. CDR3 in DNA: TGTGCCAGCTCGAGCGGGAGGGCCCACACCGGGGAGCTGTTTTTT.

This chain joins TRBV29-1 and TRBJ1-2, with D possibly TRBD1 on 5 matching bases. V lost 6 bases, J lost 0 bases, and 11 bases lay in between. Germline assignment: CDR1 SQVTM and CDR2 ANQGSEA. CDR3 size: 13 residues. The CDR3 region has the DNA TGCAGCGTGCCGGGGCTAGCTAACTATGGCTACACCTTC. This encodes CSVPGLANYGYTF.

The gene calls are TRBV5-1 and TRBJ1-2; D is perhaps TRBD1 (6 bases). Germline V gene data show CDR1 as SGHRS and CDR2 as YFSETQ. Trimming took 4 bases from V and 2 from J, leaving 9 bases between them. The CDR3 runs to 13 residues. CDR3 in amino acids: CASSGTPNYGYTF. The CDR3 DNA follows: TGCGCCAGCAGCGGGACACCAAACTATGGCTACACCTTC. The full variable domain, its missing parts supplied by reference TRBV5-1 and TRBJ1-2, is KAGVTQTPRYLIKTRGQQVTLSCSPISGHRSVSWYQQTPGQGLQFLFEYFSETQRNKGNFPGRFSGRQFSNSRSEMNVSTLELGDSALYLCASSGTPNYGYTFGSGTRLTVV.

The gene calls are TRBV4-3 and TRBJ2-1, with 12 positions matching TRBD2. Germline CDR1 LGHNA, CDR2 YSLEER. V was pared by 2 bases and J by 7 bases, with 12 bases of the junction left unmatched. The CDR3 covers 18 residues. The CDR3 nucleotides are TGCGCCAGCAGCCAATCTATCCTAGCGGGGGGGCTTGGGAATGAGCAGTTCTTC. Protein sequence: CASSQSILAGGLGNEQFF.

The chain joins TRBV5-1 to TRBJ2-5, with D uncertain. This CDR3 is built from 15 residues. Germline loops: CDR1 SGHRS, CDR2 YFSETQ. Trimming pared 0 bases from V and 5 bases from J, leaving 14 bases between. CDR3 coding DNA: TGCGCCAGCAGCTTGGATGGAGCCAGAAGGGAGACCCAGTACTTC. Translation: CASSLDGARRETQYF.

The V gene is TRBV29-1, the J gene TRBJ2-7; D not resolved. V dropped 2 bases and J dropped 6 bases, with 14 bases sitting between them. CDR3 length equals 13 residues. Germline CDR1 is SQVTM and CDR2 is ANQGSEA. This chain's CDR3 is CSVELMVGGEQYF. The CDR3 nucleotides are TGCAGCGTTGAATTGATGGTCGGTGGCGAGCAGTACTTC.

This rearrangement joins TRBV6-4 to TRBJ2-5; 10 bases line up with TRBD2. Germline V gene data show CDR1 as MRHNA and CDR2 as SNTAGT. The length of the CDR3 is 15 residues. Germline trimming cut 4 bases from V and 2 bases from J; bases unmatched to any gene: 4. CDR3 sequence (DNA): TGTGCCAGCAGTGTGGTAGCGGGGGGACAAGAGACCCAGTACTTC. Its translation is CASSVVAGGQETQYF.

This clone was detected a few times. The rearrangement uses TRBV10-2 and TRBJ2-5; no definite D call. The germline V gene encodes CDR1 WSHSY and CDR2 SAAADI. The CDR3 is made up of 14 amino acids. V was clipped by 6 bases and J by 5 bases, with 16 bases between them. CDR3: CASRGRDRLETQYF. CDR3 DNA: TGCGCCAGCAGGGGTCGAGATCGGTTGGAGACCCAGTACTTC.

The CDR3 nucleotides are TGTGCCAGCAGCTCCCTAGCGGGAGCCACCGGGGAGCTGTTTTTT. It yields the protein CASSSLAGATGELFF. The chain combines TRBV7-3 with TRBJ2-2; 10 bases are a match to TRBD2. CDR3 size: 15 residues. Germline CDR1 reads SGHTA; CDR2 reads FQGTGA. J was trimmed by 4 bases and V by 4 bases; bases with no gene match: 3.

The CDR3 coding sequence is TGTGCCAGTAGTATAGCGGGAGGGACGGATGAGCAGTTCTTC. Amino acid sequence: CASSIAGGTDEQFF. The chain employs TRBV19 and TRBJ2-1; 8 positions agree with TRBD2. The length of the CDR3 is 14 residues. Per the germline V gene, CDR1 is LNHDA and CDR2 is SQIVND (reference sequence). Unmatched junction bases numbered 4, after V lost 1 base and J lost 8 bases.

The rearrangement links TRBV3-1 (or the pseudogene TRBV3-2) to TRBJ1-6; D remains ambiguous. Germline loops: CDR1 LGHDT, CDR2 YNNKEL (reference sequence). The CDR3 has 14 amino acids. The ends were cut back, 0 bases at V and 6 bases at J, with 6 bases in the middle. DNA of the CDR3: TGTGCCAGCAGCCAAGAGCCTTCTAATTCACCCCTCCACTTT. As protein: CASSQEPSNSPLHF.

The chain combines TRBV7-2 with TRBJ2-5; D gene unclear. The CDR3 runs 13 residues. Germline CDR1 is SGHTA and CDR2 is FQGNSA. The V end was cut by 5 bases, the J end by 1 base, with 8 bases between. The DNA for the CDR3 is TGTGCCAGCAGCCCCAGCAGCCAAGAGACCCAGTACTTC. Translation: CASSPSSQETQYF. The full variable domain, its missing parts supplied by reference TRBV7-2 and TRBJ2-5, is GAGVSQSPSNKVTEKGKDVELRCDPISGHTALYWYRQSLGQGLEFLIYFQGNSAPDKSGLPSDRFSAERTGGSVSTLTIQRTQQEDSAVYLCASSPSSQETQYFGPGTRLLVL.

The chain carries TRBV27 and TRBJ2-7; possible D gene TRBD2, 6 bases. Trimming removed 5 bases from V and 5 bases from J, with 13 bases in between. Germline loops: CDR1 MNHEY, CDR2 SMNVEV (reference sequence). There are 13 residues in the CDR3. The CDR3 region is CASSPRWRDEQYF. The CDR3 DNA sequence: TGTGCCAGCAGTCCGAGGTGGAGGGACGAGCAGTACTTC.

The chain recombines TRBV15 with TRBJ2-2; D not certain. This CDR3 has 13 amino acids. The germline V and J ends were trimmed by 0 bases and 8 bases, with 7 bases remaining between them. The germline gives CDR1 LNHNV, CDR2 YYDKDF (reference sequence). The CDR3 DNA reads as TGTGCCACCAGCAGAGATAAAAGAGGGGAGCTGTTTTTT. Amino acids: CATSRDKRGELFF.

This rearrangement joins TRBV28 to TRBJ1-2; TRBD1 aligns across 8 bases. V trimming: 2 bases; J trimming: 3 bases; junction bases outside the gene matches: 2. Germline V lookup: CDR1 MDHEN, CDR2 SYDVKM. The CDR3 has 14 amino acids. In DNA form, the CDR3 reads TGTGCCAGCAGTTTACCGGACAGGGACTATGGCTACACCTTC. It specifies CASSLPDRDYGYTF.